This T cell receptor (beta chain) was observed in a study of multiple sclerosis patients with progressive multifocal leukoencephalopathy. Method: immunoSEQ multiplex PCR; TCRdb's copy keeps in-frame clones and lacks some. The repertoire holds 25,000 to 35,000 clones, approximately 85% seen once, with around an eighth in the top ten. This sample's time point: time of PML onset. Sequenced here: PBMCs, sampled from a patient treated with natalizumab. The TCR comes from a woman in her twenties or thirties with progressive multifocal leukoencephalopathy.

CDR3 amino acids: CASSLGQEDGYTF. CDR3 in DNA: TGCGCCAGCAGCTTGGGACAGGAAGATGGCTACACCTTC. This chain connects TRBV5-1 to TRBJ1-2; possible D gene TRBD1, 6 bases. Trimming pared 0 bases from V and 6 bases from J, leaving 9 bases between. The CDR3 has 13 residues. The germline V gene has CDR1 SGHRS and CDR2 YFSETQ.